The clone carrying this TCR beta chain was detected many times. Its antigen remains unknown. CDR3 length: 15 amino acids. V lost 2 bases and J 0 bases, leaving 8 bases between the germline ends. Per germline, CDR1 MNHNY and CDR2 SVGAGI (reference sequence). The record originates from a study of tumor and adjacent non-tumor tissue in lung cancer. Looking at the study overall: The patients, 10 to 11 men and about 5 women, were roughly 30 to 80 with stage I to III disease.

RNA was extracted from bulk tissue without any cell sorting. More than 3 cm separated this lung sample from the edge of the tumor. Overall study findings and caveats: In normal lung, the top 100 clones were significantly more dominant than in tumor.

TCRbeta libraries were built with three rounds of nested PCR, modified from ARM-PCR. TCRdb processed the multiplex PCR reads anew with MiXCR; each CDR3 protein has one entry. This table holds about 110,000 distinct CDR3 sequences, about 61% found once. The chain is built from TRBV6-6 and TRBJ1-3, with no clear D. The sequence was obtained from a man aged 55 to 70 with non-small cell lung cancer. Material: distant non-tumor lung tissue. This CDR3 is CASSYLTDSGNTIYF. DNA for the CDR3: TGTGCCAGCAGTTACCTCACGGACTCTGGAAACACCATATATTTT.